The 26 T cell receptor beta chains below come from one sample, sequenced in a study of T cell responses to AZD1222 COVID-19 vaccine. Libraries were prepared by immunoSEQ multiplex PCR; TCRdb keeps only in-frame clonotypes and omits some of them. The repertoire holds tens of thousands of clones, with about 84% as singletons. The sequencing used peripheral blood, collected on day 0 of AZD1222 vaccination. The receptors stem from an adult in good health.

The chain links TRBV18 to TRBJ1-1; possible D gene TRBD1, 6 bases. The CDR3 totals 16 residues. From germline, CDR1 is KGHSH and CDR2 LQKENI. Trimming removed 1 base from V and 2 bases from J, with 14 bases in between. CDR3 residues: CASSPLPRGRNTEAFF. Written as DNA, the CDR3 is TGTGCCAGCTCACCACTACCCAGGGGCCGAAACACTGAAGCTTTCTTT.

The rearrangement uses TRBV29-1 and TRBJ1-1; TRBD1 is a possible D gene (5 bases). Germline V gives CDR1 SQVTM, CDR2 ANQGSEA. The V end was cut by 7 bases, the J end by 6 bases, with 21 bases between. CDR3 length: 14 amino acids. The CDR3 spells CSDLEGSLSPEAFF. CDR3 DNA: TGCAGCGACCTAGAGGGGAGTCTGAGCCCTGAAGCTTTCTTT.

The CDR3 nucleotides are TGTGCCAGCAGCCCACAGAGCCCTTACAATGAGCAGTTCTTC. Its protein product is CASSPQSPYNEQFF. The rearrangement links TRBV27 to TRBJ2-1; D is unresolved. Germline V lookup: CDR1 MNHEY, CDR2 SMNVEV (reference sequence). Deletions cut 6 bases from V and 4 bases from J, with 13 bases between. This CDR3 has 14 residues.

The rearrangement links TRBV7-8 to TRBJ2-1; 10 bases align to TRBD2. J was trimmed by 5 bases and V by 2 bases; bases with no gene match: 3. The CDR3 contains 15 residues. Germline CDR1 reads SGHVS; CDR2 reads FQNEAQ. The CDR3 spells CASSLRLAGDNEQFF. The DNA for the CDR3 is TGTGCCAGCAGCTTAAGGCTAGCGGGGGACAATGAGCAGTTCTTC.

J is TRBJ1-1 and V is TRBV11-2, with D uncertain. V lost 5 bases and J lost 11, with 21 bases in between. This CDR3 is built from 14 residues. Germline-derived CDR1 and CDR2 are SGHAT and FQNNGV. CDR3 loop: CASSPEFYRGVAFF. The DNA for the CDR3 is TGTGCCAGCAGCCCCGAATTTTACCGCGGGGTGGCTTTCTTT.

The chain links TRBV18 to TRBJ1-4; D ambiguous. Germline loops: CDR1 KGHSH, CDR2 LQKENI. The CDR3 has 14 amino acids. Trimming cost V 1 base and J 3 bases, with 6 bases left between them. DNA for the CDR3: TGTGCCAGCTCACCACAGGGTTCTAATGAAAAACTGTTTTTT. It codes for CASSPQGSNEKLFF.

The rearrangement uses TRBV20-1 and TRBJ1-2, with TRBD1 matching 7 bases. Germline lookup yields CDR1 DFQATT and CDR2 SNEGSKA (reference sequence). Trimming cost V 3 bases and J 4 bases; bases outside gene matches: 17. The CDR3 contains 17 residues. The DNA for the CDR3 is TGCAGTGCTAGTGGATACGAAGGGGGCGCGGGTACCTATGGCTACACCTTC. This encodes CSASGYEGGAGTYGYTF.

V and J are TRBV6-1 and TRBJ2-3; 8 nucleotides line up with TRBD2. V was clipped by 0 bases and J by 8 bases; unmatched bases: 4. Looked up from germline, CDR1 is MNHNS and CDR2 is SASEGT. The CDR3 contains 14 residues. CDR3 region: CASSEASGVATQYF. The CDR3 nucleotides read TGTGCCAGCAGTGAAGCTAGCGGGGTCGCTACGCAGTATTTT.

This chain uses TRBV27 with TRBJ1-5; perhaps TRBD1 as D (5 bases). This CDR3 comprises 14 residues. Per germline, CDR1 MNHEY and CDR2 SMNVEV (reference sequence). Trimming pared 2 bases from V and 6 bases from J, leaving 11 bases between. The DNA of the CDR3 is TGTGCCAGCAGTTTAGCGGGGGGAGGTCAGCCCCAGCATTTT. Protein sequence: CASSLAGGGQPQHF.

The chain recombines TRBV19 with TRBJ1-1, with a weak D call TRBD1 (5 bases). CDR1 and CDR2 from the germline V gene are LNHDA and SQIVND (reference sequence). The CDR3 extends over 15 amino acids. Trimming took off 3 bases at V and 1 base at J, with 12 bases between the two ends. This chain's CDR3 is CASSIRGGANTEAFF. The CDR3 DNA reads as TGTGCCAGTAGTATCCGGGGGGGAGCGAACACTGAAGCTTTCTTT.

The V and J genes are TRBV19 and TRBJ2-7; no definite D call. Germline CDR1 LNHDA, CDR2 SQIVND (reference sequence). The CDR3 contains 13 residues. V lost 5 bases to trimming and J lost 6 bases, with 14 bases between them. The CDR3 DNA sequence: TGTGCCAGTAGTTTCTCGGGCGCCGTCGAGCAGTACTTC. Encoded protein: CASSFSGAVEQYF.

The chain employs TRBV30 and TRBJ1-3, with a possible D match to TRBD1 (5 bases). V was clipped by 8 bases and J by 4 bases, with 18 bases between them. CDR3 length: 14 amino acids. Looked up from germline, CDR1 is GTSNPN and CDR2 is SVGIG (reference sequence). For the CDR3, the DNA is TGTGCCATGAACCGGGACGGTGGAGGAAACACCATATATTTT. As protein: CAMNRDGGGNTIYF.

The chain carries TRBV27 and TRBJ1-2; 10 bases fit TRBD1. CDR3 length: 15 amino acids. Germline V CDR1 and CDR2: MNHEY, SMNVEV (reference sequence). V shed 3 bases and J 6 bases; nucleotides not matched to a gene: 7. Here the CDR3 reads CASSLIDRGRDGYTF. As DNA, the CDR3 is TGTGCCAGCAGTTTGATCGACAGGGGGCGGGATGGCTACACCTTC.

J is TRBJ1-3 and V is TRBV10-1; the D gene is possibly TRBD1 (5 bases). V was pared by 2 bases and J by 2 bases, with 10 bases between. The CDR3 is 15 amino acids. Germline CDR1 and CDR2: WNHNN and SYGVQD (reference sequence). The DNA of the CDR3 is TGCGCCAGCAGTGAGGCAGGGACCCCTGGAAACACCATATATTTT. Its translation: CASSEAGTPGNTIYF.

The gene calls are TRBV18 and TRBJ2-7; TRBD2 matches 8 bases. Per germline, CDR1 KGHSH and CDR2 LQKENI. V trimming: 3 bases; J trimming: 4 bases; junction bases outside the gene matches: 11. The CDR3 spans 16 residues. CDR3 DNA: TGTGCCAGCTCACCTCCAACGAGCGGGAGTCCGTACGAGCAGTACTTC. Protein product: CASSPPTSGSPYEQYF.

This clone occurred once. The rearrangement uses TRBV9 and TRBJ1-4, with 7 nucleotides matching TRBD1. This CDR3 region has 14 residues. Germline lookup yields CDR1 SGDLS and CDR2 YYNGEE. Germline trimming cut 4 bases from V and 7 bases from J; bases unmatched to any gene: 7. The CDR3 DNA reads as TGTGCCAGCAGCTCCTCGGGACAGATTGAAAAACTGTTTTTT. Translating it yields CASSSSGQIEKLFF.

The chain is built from TRBV10-3 and TRBJ2-1; 13 bases fit TRBD2. Germline V gene data show CDR1 as ENHRY and CDR2 as SYGVKD. With V trimmed by 11 bases and J by 6 bases, 4 bases remained unmatched. The CDR3 totals 13 residues. CDR3 protein: CASLAGGPNEQFF. The CDR3 DNA reads TGTGCCTCACTAGCGGGGGGGCCCAATGAGCAGTTCTTC.

This clone showed up just a few times. This chain connects TRBV23-1 to TRBJ1-3, with D unresolved. TRBV23-1 is an ORF, and what it does is uncertain. V shed 2 bases and J shed 4 bases, with 12 bases lying between them. The length of the CDR3 is 15 residues. DNA for the CDR3: TGCGCCAGCAGTCAACCGGCAGCGAGAGGAAACACCATATATTTT. It codes for CASSQPAARGNTIYF.

V and J are TRBV4-3 and TRBJ2-7; a possible D gene is TRBD1 (5 bases). This CDR3 has 14 residues. Germline V gene data show CDR1 as LGHNA and CDR2 as YSLEER. Trimming cost V 0 bases and J 2 bases, with 8 bases left between them. CDR3 coding DNA: TGCGCCAGCAGCCAAGATTGGACAACCTACGAGCAGTACTTC. Encoded protein: CASSQDWTTYEQYF.

J is TRBJ2-7 and V is TRBV4-1, with 10 nucleotides matching TRBD2. J was trimmed by 7 bases and V by 4 bases; bases with no gene match: 13. The CDR3 spans 16 residues. Germline CDR1 and CDR2: MGHRA and YSYEKL. The DNA for the CDR3 is TGCGCCAGCAGCCCAAGCGGACTAGCGGTCGGGGAGGAGCAGTACTTC. This sequence encodes CASSPSGLAVGEEQYF.

The V gene is TRBV13, the J gene TRBJ2-7, with D possibly matching TRBD2 (5 bases). The length of the CDR3 is 17 residues. The V end lost 0 bases, the J end lost 7 bases, and 22 bases lay between the germline ends. CDR1 is PRHDT, CDR2 FYEKMQ, per germline (reference sequence). The DNA for the CDR3 is TGTGCCAGCAGCTTAGGCCGTACCCCCGGGGTGGCGAGGGAGCAGTACTTC. Its translation: CASSLGRTPGVAREQYF.

A single count supports this clone. The V gene is TRBV5-1, the J gene TRBJ2-1, with 7 bases lining up with TRBD1. The CDR3 has 15 amino acids. CDR1 and CDR2 from the germline V gene are SGHRS and YFSETQ. Trimming at V came to 0 bases and at J to 7 bases, leaving 7 bases not matched to a gene. CDR3 in DNA: TGCGCCAGCAGCTTGGCGGACAGGCCGGGGAATGAGCAGTTCTTC. It translates to CASSLADRPGNEQFF.

This clone has only one observation. This chain uses TRBV10-2 with TRBJ1-2, with a tentative D call TRBD1 (5 bases). The CDR3 is 14 amino acids. The germline CDR1 and CDR2 sequences are WSHSY and SAAADI. V was clipped by 1 base and J by 7 bases, with 13 bases between them. The CDR3 loop reads CASSELGRVFGYTF. The CDR3 region has the DNA TGCGCCAGCAGTGAGTTGGGCAGGGTGTTTGGCTACACCTTC.

The rearrangement links TRBV9 to TRBJ2-3; TRBD2 agrees at 9 bases. The CDR3 totals 16 residues. CDR1 and CDR2 from the germline V gene are SGDLS and YYNGEE. The V segment lost 0 bases and the J segment 0 bases; nucleotides outside the gene matches: 2. The CDR3 loop reads CASSVVAGASTDTQYF. CDR3 nucleotides: TGTGCCAGCAGCGTAGTAGCGGGGGCTAGCACAGATACGCAGTATTTT. Full variable domain (remainder filled in from reference TRBV9 and TRBJ2-3): DSGVTQTPKHLITATGQRVTLRCSPRSGDLSVYWYQQSLDQGLQFLIQYYNGEERAKGNILERFSAQQFPDLHSELNLSSLELGDSALYFCASSVVAGASTDTQYFGPGTRLTVL.

Only a few counts were recorded for this clone. This sequence joins TRBV19 and TRBJ2-3; 15 bases fit TRBD2. With V trimmed by 7 bases and J by 4 bases, 9 bases remained unmatched. This CDR3 contains 17 residues. Looked up from germline, CDR1 is LNHDA and CDR2 is SQIVND (reference sequence). CDR3 amino acids: CASMGPGLAGGADTQYF. Here the CDR3 DNA reads TGTGCCAGTATGGGACCGGGACTAGCGGGAGGCGCAGATACGCAGTATTTT.

This rearrangement joins TRBV11-2 to TRBJ1-4; possible D gene TRBD1, 5 bases. V was shortened by 5 bases and J by 0 bases, with 10 bases between the two germline ends. Germline CDR1 reads SGHAT; CDR2 reads FQNNGV. The CDR3 is 15 amino acids. CDR3 sequence reads: CASSPEGATNEKLFF. The CDR3 nucleotides are TGTGCCAGCAGCCCAGAAGGGGCAACTAATGAAAAACTGTTTTTT.